This T cell receptor (beta chain) came from a study of blood T cell repertoires in COVID-19. Whole-study context: Samples of COVID-19 (acute and convalescent) were obtained from the United States, Italy and Spain. T cells, B-cell-depleted T cells, or PBMCs supplied cDNA or gDNA.

Method: immunoSEQ multiplex PCR; TCRdb's copy keeps in-frame clones and lacks some. The sample includes some 150,000 clones, 65% to 90% of them seen just once. This TCR derives from an older man with acute or convalescent COVID-19. The specimen sequenced was peripheral blood.

This chain's CDR3 is CASSWAGPMMETQYF. The DNA of the CDR3 is TGTGCCAGCAGTTGGGCAGGTCCCATGATGGAGACCCAGTACTTC. The chain couples TRBV28 to TRBJ2-5, with D uncertain. The CDR3 runs 15 residues. Per the germline V gene, CDR1 is MDHEN and CDR2 is SYDVKM. V lost 4 bases and J 5 bases, leaving 17 bases between the germline ends.